The 18 T cell receptor beta chains given below trace back to one sample, sequenced in a study of spatial heterogeneity in lung cancer. Time point defined: blood at routine non-recurrence follow-up after resection. TCRdb re-called the 5' RACE reads with MiXCR, one entry per CDR3 protein. The sample holds roughly 120,000 distinct CDR3 sequences, 9.5% to 14% seen once. Sequencing was performed on PBMCs, taken at follow-up. These receptors were collected from a female donor with early-stage non-small cell lung cancer.

The V gene is TRBV6-5, the J gene TRBJ2-1; 8 nucleotides agree with TRBD2. The V gene's germline CDR1 is MNHEY and CDR2 SVGAGI. V trimming: 5 bases; J trimming: 7 bases; junction bases outside the gene matches: 7. CDR3 size: 14 residues. The CDR3: CASSPSGRGNEQFF. The CDR3 nucleotides read TGTGCCAGCAGTCCTAGCGGGCGGGGGAATGAGCAGTTCTTC.

This clonotype is a singleton in its sample. The genes are TRBV5-1 and TRBJ2-1, with 9 bases fitting TRBD2. The CDR3 is made up of 14 amino acids. J gave up 7 bases and V 3 bases, and 5 bases lay outside the gene matches. Germline V gene sequence: CDR1 SGHRS, CDR2 YFSETQ. The CDR3 DNA sequence: TGCGCCAGCAGCTCTAGCGGGACTCGAAATGAGCAGTTCTTC. Its translation: CASSSSGTRNEQFF.

This clonotype was seen more than once but under ten times. The rearrangement links TRBV7-2 to TRBJ2-3, with no clear D. The V end lost 0 bases, the J end lost 4 bases, and 8 bases lay between the germline ends. CDR3 length: 14 residues. Germline V gene sequence: CDR1 SGHTA, CDR2 FQGNSA. CDR3 DNA sequence: TGTGCCAGCAGCTTAGCGCGGCTCGCAGATACGCAGTATTTT. Protein sequence: CASSLARLADTQYF.

This clonotype turned up a few times. The gene calls are TRBV20-1 and TRBJ2-3; 10 bases match TRBD2. The V gene end was trimmed by 4 bases and the J gene end by 2 bases; junction bases not matched to a gene: 3. This CDR3 is built from 14 residues. Germline V CDR1 and CDR2: DFQATT, SNEGSKA (reference sequence). The CDR3 loop reads CSAKREGLTDTQYF. The CDR3 DNA sequence: TGCAGTGCTAAGCGGGAGGGCCTCACAGATACGCAGTATTTT.

The chain is built from TRBV5-1 and TRBJ2-2, with 7 bases aligning to TRBD1. The V gene's germline CDR1 is SGHRS and CDR2 YFSETQ. This CDR3 is built from 15 residues. The ends lost 3 bases at V and 5 bases at J; junction bases unmatched: 7. CDR3 loop: CASSSQAGGTGELFF. DNA for the CDR3: TGCGCCAGCAGCTCCCAGGCAGGGGGTACCGGGGAGCTGTTTTTT.

Only a few counts were recorded for this clonotype. This chain joins TRBV24-1 and TRBJ2-5; 10 nucleotides match TRBD1. The J segment lost 3 bases and the V segment lost 3 bases, leaving 6 bases of the junction unmatched. CDR1 KGHDR and CDR2 SFDVKD come from the germline V gene. This CDR3 has 16 residues. CDR3 coding DNA: TGTGCCACCAGTGATACGCGGACAGGGGGAAAAGAGACCCAGTACTTC. It yields the protein CATSDTRTGGKETQYF.

This chain links TRBV6-6 with TRBJ1-2, with D unclear. The CDR3 runs 10 residues. Germline V gene lookup returns CDR1 MNHNY and CDR2 SVGAGI (reference sequence). This CDR3 reads CAVNNYGYTF. The CDR3 region has the DNA TGTGCGGTGAATAACTATGGCTACACCTTC.

The table lists this clonotype with a few counts. The chain links TRBV20-1 to TRBJ1-1; TRBD1 aligns across 7 bases. The CDR3 runs 14 residues. Germline lookup yields CDR1 DFQATT and CDR2 SNEGSKA (reference sequence). The V segment lost 3 bases and the J segment 6 bases; nucleotides outside the gene matches: 10. CDR3 in DNA: TGCAGTGCTAGGCCTACAGGGGAAAGCGCTGAAGCTTTCTTT. As protein: CSARPTGESAEAFF.

This chain connects TRBV7-6 to TRBJ1-4; D call uncertain. Germline loops: CDR1 SGHVS, CDR2 FNYEAQ. Deletions cut 4 bases from V and 3 bases from J, with 21 bases between. This CDR3 is 18 amino acids long. The CDR3 reads CASSSVHRREMANEKLFF. DNA of the CDR3: TGTGCCAGCAGCTCGGTACACAGAAGGGAGATGGCTAATGAAAAACTGTTTTTT.

The table lists this clonotype with many counts. The rearrangement uses TRBV6-5 and TRBJ1-6; D unresolved. The CDR3 length is 14 residues. Looked up from germline, CDR1 is MNHEY and CDR2 is SVGAGI. With 7 bases removed from V and 10 bases from J, the gap between germline ends came to 17 bases. CDR3 sequence (DNA): TGTGCCAGCAACCAGAATTTCGTAGGCTCACCCCTCCACTTT. It encodes CASNQNFVGSPLHF.

This clonotype was seen more than once but under ten times. The chain has TRBV7-2 and TRBJ1-5, with TRBD1 identical over 8 bases. The CDR3 has 16 residues. The V segment lost 6 bases and the J segment 3 bases; nucleotides outside the gene matches: 10. Looked up from germline, CDR1 is SGHTA and CDR2 is FQGNSA. CDR3 DNA: TGTGCCAGCAGGTCACCCGGGACAGGAGACAATCAGCCCCAGCATTTT. Translated: CASRSPGTGDNQPQHF.

This clonotype was seen at least ten times. The chain uses TRBV28 and TRBJ1-3; a possible D gene is TRBD1 (6 bases). The germline V gene encodes CDR1 MDHEN and CDR2 SYDVKM. Trimming pared 2 bases from V and 2 bases from J, leaving 13 bases between. The CDR3 spans 16 residues. DNA for the CDR3: TGTGCCAGCAGTTTAAATTGGGGGGCCCCTGGAAACACCATATATTTT. Protein product: CASSLNWGAPGNTIYF.

This clonotype was counted only a few times. The chain combines TRBV20-1 with TRBJ1-5, with a weak D call TRBD1 (5 bases). V gave up 4 bases and J gave up 6 bases, with 10 bases separating them. Per the germline V gene, CDR1 is DFQATT and CDR2 is SNEGSKA (reference sequence). The CDR3 runs to 12 residues. CDR3 DNA sequence: TGCAGTGCTATCGCAGGGACTCAGCCCCAGCATTTT. Protein sequence: CSAIAGTQPQHF.

The J gene is TRBJ2-7, the V gene TRBV6-1; TRBD1 matches 7 bases. The germline V gene has CDR1 MNHNS and CDR2 SASEGT. CDR3 size: 14 residues. The J segment lost 2 bases and the V segment lost 7 bases, leaving 8 bases of the junction unmatched. Written as DNA, the CDR3 is TGTGCCAGCAACATACAGACAGGGACCTACGAGCAGTACTTC. Its protein product is CASNIQTGTYEQYF.

A few counts support this clonotype. The chain employs TRBV19 and TRBJ2-1, with TRBD2 identical over 8 bases. Germline CDR1 reads LNHDA; CDR2 reads SQIVND (reference sequence). The V segment lost 2 bases and the J segment 2 bases; nucleotides outside the gene matches: 14. This CDR3 region has 19 residues. The CDR3 DNA follows: TGTGCCAGTAGTATATTAGTTGTATTAGGGCGGGGGGCCTACAATGAGCAGTTCTTC. Residues: CASSILVVLGRGAYNEQFF.

The gene calls are TRBV28 and TRBJ1-4; D unclear. The CDR3 spans 14 residues. Germline V gives CDR1 MDHEN, CDR2 SYDVKM. Trimming pared 4 bases from V and 5 bases from J, leaving 11 bases between. DNA of the CDR3: TGTGCCAGCAGTTCTGGCCAGGCCAATGAAAAACTGTTTTTT. The encoded protein is CASSSGQANEKLFF. Using reference TRBV28 and TRBJ1-4 for the parts outside the CDR3, the full variable domain is DVKVTQSSRYLVKRTGEKVFLECVQDMDHENMFWYRQDPGLGLRLIYFSYDVKMKEKGDIPEGYSVSREKKERFSLILESASTNQTSMYLCASSSGQANEKLFFGSGTQLSVL.

This clonotype was counted between two and nine times. J is TRBJ2-7 and V is TRBV5-6; a possible D gene is TRBD1 (6 bases). There are 12 residues in the CDR3. V was clipped by 3 bases and J by 6 bases, with 10 bases between them. Germline V gene sequence: CDR1 SGHDT, CDR2 YYEEEE. CDR3: CASSWRTAEQYF. CDR3 DNA: TGTGCCAGCAGCTGGAGGACAGCCGAGCAGTACTTC.

This clonotype appeared a few times. CDR3 amino acids: CATSDFGGRQETQYF. Written as DNA, the CDR3 is TGTGCCACCAGTGATTTTGGAGGTCGACAAGAGACCCAGTACTTC. This chain links TRBV24-1 with TRBJ2-5; the D gene is possibly TRBD2 (5 bases). The V gene lost 1 base and the J gene lost 2 bases, with 10 bases spanning the gap. Per the germline V gene, CDR1 is KGHDR and CDR2 is SFDVKD. The CDR3 contains 15 residues.